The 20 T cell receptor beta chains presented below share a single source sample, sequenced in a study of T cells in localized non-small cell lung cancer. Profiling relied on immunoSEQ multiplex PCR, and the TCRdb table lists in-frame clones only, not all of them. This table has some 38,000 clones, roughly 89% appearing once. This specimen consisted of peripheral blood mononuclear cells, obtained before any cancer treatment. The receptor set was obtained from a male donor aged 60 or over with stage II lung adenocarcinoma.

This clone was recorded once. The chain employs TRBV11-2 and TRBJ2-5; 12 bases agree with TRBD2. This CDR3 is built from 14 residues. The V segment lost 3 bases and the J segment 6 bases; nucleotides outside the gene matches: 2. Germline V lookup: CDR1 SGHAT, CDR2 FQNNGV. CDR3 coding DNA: TGTGCCAGCAGCTTGACTAGCGGGAGTAAGACCCAGTACTTC. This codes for CASSLTSGSKTQYF.

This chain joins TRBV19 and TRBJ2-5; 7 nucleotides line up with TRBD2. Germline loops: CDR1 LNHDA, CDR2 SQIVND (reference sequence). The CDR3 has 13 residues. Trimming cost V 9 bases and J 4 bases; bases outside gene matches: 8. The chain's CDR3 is CASRDYLRETQYF. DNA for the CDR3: TGTGCCAGCAGGGACTATCTAAGAGAGACCCAGTACTTC.

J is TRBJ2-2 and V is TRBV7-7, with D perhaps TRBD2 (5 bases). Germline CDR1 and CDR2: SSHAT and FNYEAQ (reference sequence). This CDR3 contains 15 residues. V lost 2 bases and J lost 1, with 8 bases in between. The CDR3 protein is CASSLQAVNTGELFF. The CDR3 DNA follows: TGTGCCAGCAGCTTACAAGCGGTGAACACCGGGGAGCTGTTTTTT.

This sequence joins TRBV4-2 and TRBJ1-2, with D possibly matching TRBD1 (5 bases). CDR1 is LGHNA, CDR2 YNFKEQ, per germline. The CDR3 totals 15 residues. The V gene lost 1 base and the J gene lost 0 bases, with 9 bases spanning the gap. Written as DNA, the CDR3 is TGTGCCAGCAGCCAAGTTGACAGAGCTAACTATGGCTACACCTTC. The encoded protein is CASSQVDRANYGYTF.

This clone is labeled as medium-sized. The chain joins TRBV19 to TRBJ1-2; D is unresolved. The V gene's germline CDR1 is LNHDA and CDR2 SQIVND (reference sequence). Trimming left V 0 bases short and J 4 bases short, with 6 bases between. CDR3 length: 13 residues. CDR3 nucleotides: TGTGCCAGTAGTATAGACCATCGCTATGGCTACACCTTC. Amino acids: CASSIDHRYGYTF.

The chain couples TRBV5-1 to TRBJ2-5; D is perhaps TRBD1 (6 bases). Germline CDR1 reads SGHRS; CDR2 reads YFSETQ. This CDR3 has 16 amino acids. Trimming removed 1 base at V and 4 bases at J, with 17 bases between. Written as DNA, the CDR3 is TGCGCCAGCAGCTTGCCTTATGGACAGCCCGGAGAGACCCAGTACTTC. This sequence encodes CASSLPYGQPGETQYF.

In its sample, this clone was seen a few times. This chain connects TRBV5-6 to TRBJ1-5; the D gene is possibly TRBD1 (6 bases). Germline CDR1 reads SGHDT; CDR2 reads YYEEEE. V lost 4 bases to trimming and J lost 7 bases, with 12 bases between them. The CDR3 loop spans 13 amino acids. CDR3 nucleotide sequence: TGTGCCAGCAGCCCGGGGGGGGCGCAGCCCCAGCATTTT. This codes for CASSPGGAQPQHF.

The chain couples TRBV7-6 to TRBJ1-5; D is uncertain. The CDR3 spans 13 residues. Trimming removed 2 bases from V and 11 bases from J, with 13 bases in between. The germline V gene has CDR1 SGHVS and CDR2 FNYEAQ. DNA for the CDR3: TGTGCCAGCAGCTTATTATTCTCGACGGCCCAGCATTTT. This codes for CASSLLFSTAQHF. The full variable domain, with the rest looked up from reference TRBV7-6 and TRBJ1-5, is GAGVSQSPRYKVTKRGQDVALRCDPISGHVSLYWYRQALGQGPEFLTYFNYEAQQDKSGLPNDRFSAERPEGSISTLTIQRTEQRDSAMYRCASSLLFSTAQHFGDGTRLSIL.

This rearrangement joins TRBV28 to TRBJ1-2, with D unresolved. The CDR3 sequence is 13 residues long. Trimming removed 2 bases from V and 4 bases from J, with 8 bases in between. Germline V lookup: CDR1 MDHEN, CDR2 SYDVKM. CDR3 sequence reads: CASSLISPYGYTF. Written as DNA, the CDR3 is TGTGCCAGCAGTTTAATCAGTCCCTATGGCTACACCTTC.

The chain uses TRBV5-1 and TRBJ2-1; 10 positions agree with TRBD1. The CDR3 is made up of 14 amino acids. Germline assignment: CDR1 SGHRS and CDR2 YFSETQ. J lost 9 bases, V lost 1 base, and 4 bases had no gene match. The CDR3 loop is CASSLRTGGSEQFF. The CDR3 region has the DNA TGCGCCAGCAGCTTGAGGACAGGGGGGTCTGAGCAGTTCTTC. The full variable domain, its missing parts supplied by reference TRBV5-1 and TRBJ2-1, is KAGVTQTPRYLIKTRGQQVTLSCSPISGHRSVSWYQQTPGQGLQFLFEYFSETQRNKGNFPGRFSGRQFSNSRSEMNVSTLELGDSALYLCASSLRTGGSEQFFGPGTRLTVL.

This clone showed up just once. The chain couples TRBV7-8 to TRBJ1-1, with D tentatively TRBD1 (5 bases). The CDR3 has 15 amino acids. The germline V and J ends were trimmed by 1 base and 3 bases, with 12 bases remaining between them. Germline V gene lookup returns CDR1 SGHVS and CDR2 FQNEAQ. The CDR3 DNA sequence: TGTGCCAGCAGCTTAGTTACAGGCCCATACACTGAAGCTTTCTTT. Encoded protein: CASSLVTGPYTEAFF.

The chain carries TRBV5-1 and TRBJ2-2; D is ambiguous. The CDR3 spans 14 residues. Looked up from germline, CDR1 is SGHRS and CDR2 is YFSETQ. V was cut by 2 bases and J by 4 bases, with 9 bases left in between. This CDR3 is CASSFSMSTGELFF. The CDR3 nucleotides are TGCGCCAGCAGCTTTTCGATGTCCACCGGGGAGCTGTTTTTT.

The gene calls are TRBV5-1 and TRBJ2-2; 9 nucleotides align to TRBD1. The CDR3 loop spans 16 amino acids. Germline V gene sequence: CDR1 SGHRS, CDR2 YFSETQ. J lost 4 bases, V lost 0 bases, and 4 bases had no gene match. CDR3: CASSLGTGVSTGELFF. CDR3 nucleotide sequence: TGCGCCAGCAGCTTGGGGACAGGGGTTAGCACCGGGGAGCTGTTTTTT.

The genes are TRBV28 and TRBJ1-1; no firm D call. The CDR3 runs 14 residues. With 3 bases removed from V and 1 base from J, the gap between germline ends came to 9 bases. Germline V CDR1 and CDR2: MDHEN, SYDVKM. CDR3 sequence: CASSLEPRNTEAFF. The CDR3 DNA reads TGTGCCAGCAGTTTGGAACCTCGGAACACTGAAGCTTTCTTT. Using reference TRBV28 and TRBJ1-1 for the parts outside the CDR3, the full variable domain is DVKVTQSSRYLVKRTGEKVFLECVQDMDHENMFWYRQDPGLGLRLIYFSYDVKMKEKGDIPEGYSVSREKKERFSLILESASTNQTSMYLCASSLEPRNTEAFFGQGTRLTVV.

The CDR3 nucleotides read TGTGCCAGTAGTGCCTGGGACAGGCCGGGATATGGCTACACCTTC. This translates into CASSAWDRPGYGYTF. V usage is TRBV19 and J usage is TRBJ1-2; 8 bases are shared with TRBD1. The junction had 10 bases not matched to a gene; V was cut back by 5 bases and J by 5 bases. The CDR3 runs 15 residues. From germline, CDR1 is LNHDA and CDR2 SQIVND (reference sequence).

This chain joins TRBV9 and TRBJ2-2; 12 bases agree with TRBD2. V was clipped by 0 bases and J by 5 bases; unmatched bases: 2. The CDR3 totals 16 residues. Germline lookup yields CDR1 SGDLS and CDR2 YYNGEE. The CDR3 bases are TGTGCCAGCAGCGTAGGGACTAGCGGGAAGACCGGGGAGCTGTTTTTT. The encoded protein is CASSVGTSGKTGELFF.

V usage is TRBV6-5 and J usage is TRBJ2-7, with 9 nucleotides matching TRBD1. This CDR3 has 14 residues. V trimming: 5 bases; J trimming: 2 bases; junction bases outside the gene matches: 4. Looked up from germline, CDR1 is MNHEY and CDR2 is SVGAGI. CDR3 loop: CASSNDRGAYEQYF. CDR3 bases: TGTGCCAGCAGTAACGACAGGGGGGCCTACGAGCAGTACTTC.

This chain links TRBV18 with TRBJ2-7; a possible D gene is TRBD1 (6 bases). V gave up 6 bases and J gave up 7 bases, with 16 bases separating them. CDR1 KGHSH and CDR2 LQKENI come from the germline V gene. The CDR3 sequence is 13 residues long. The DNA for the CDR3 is TGTGCCAGCTCGCTACAGGGTTCGGGGGAGCAGTACTTC. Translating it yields CASSLQGSGEQYF. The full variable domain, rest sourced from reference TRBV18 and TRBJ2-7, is NAGVMQNPRHLVRRRGQEARLRCSPMKGHSHVYWYRQLPEEGLKFMVYLQKENIIDESGMPKERFSAEFPKEGPSILRIQQVVRGDSAAYFCASSLQGSGEQYFGPGTRLTVT.

The CDR3: CSASANTEAFF. In DNA, the CDR3 is TGCAGCGCTTCAGCGAACACTGAAGCTTTCTTT. The chain links TRBV29-1 to TRBJ1-1; D not certain. The V gene lost 7 bases and the J gene lost 1 base, with 7 bases spanning the gap. The germline CDR1 and CDR2 sequences are SQVTM and ANQGSEA. This CDR3 region has 11 residues.

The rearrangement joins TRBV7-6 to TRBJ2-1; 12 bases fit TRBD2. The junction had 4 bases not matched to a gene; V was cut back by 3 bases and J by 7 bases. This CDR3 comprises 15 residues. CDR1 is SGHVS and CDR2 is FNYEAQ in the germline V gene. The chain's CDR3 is CASSFLLAGGNEQFF. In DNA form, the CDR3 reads TGTGCCAGCAGCTTCCTCCTAGCGGGAGGGAATGAGCAGTTCTTC.